These 23 T cell receptor beta chains originate from one sample sequenced in a study of post-analysis software for immune sequencing data. Unique molecular identifiers tagged the TCR beta cDNA libraries. A single record per CDR3 protein comes from TCRdb applying MiXCR to the PCR reads. Of about 500,000 distinct CDR3 sequences in the sample, roughly 45% were seen once. For these receptors, no antigen is known. Whole-study results and caveats: TRBV5-6, TRBV5-1 and TRBV20-1 belonged to a set of about five TRBV segments that were more frequent in patients than controls.

The sample taken for sequencing was blood. The receptors were gathered from a girl aged 10 to 17 with multiple sclerosis.

The chain is built from TRBV9 and TRBJ2-1; 12 bases match TRBD2. CDR3 size: 17 residues. V lost 3 bases to trimming and J lost 0 bases; unmatched junction nucleotides: 4. In germline, CDR1 is SGDLS, CDR2 YYNGEE. The CDR3 coding sequence is TGTGCCAGCAGCGCAGGACTAGCGGGAAGCTCCTACAATGAGCAGTTCTTC. Translation gives CASSAGLAGSSYNEQFF.

Only a few counts were recorded for this clonotype. J is TRBJ2-3 and V is TRBV7-2; 8 bases agree with TRBD2. The V gene's germline CDR1 is SGHTA and CDR2 FQGNSA. The V gene end was trimmed by 5 bases and the J gene end by 0 bases; junction bases not matched to a gene: 10. CDR3 length: 17 amino acids. The CDR3 DNA is TGTGCCAGCAGCCTTAGCGGGGTGGGGTTTAGCACAGATACGCAGTATTTT. Amino acid sequence: CASSLSGVGFSTDTQYF.

This clonotype has only a few counts. V usage is TRBV20-1 and J usage is TRBJ1-4; 8 bases agree with TRBD1. Germline V gene data show CDR1 as DFQATT and CDR2 as SNEGSKA (reference sequence). V was clipped by 3 bases and J by 8 bases; unmatched bases: 8. This CDR3 has 14 amino acids. The CDR3 DNA reads as TGCAGTGCTAGCCCGGGACAGGTGGTGGAAAAACTGTTTTTT. Translated, it gives CSASPGQVVEKLFF.

The V gene is TRBV25-1, the J gene TRBJ2-2, with D maybe TRBD1 (5 bases). Looked up from germline, CDR1 is MGHDK and CDR2 is SYGVNS. V was cut by 3 bases and J by 5 bases, with 16 bases left in between. The CDR3 is 16 residues long. The CDR3 loop is CASSDGTGWVTGELFF. CDR3 nucleotides: TGTGCCAGCAGTGATGGTACAGGATGGGTAACCGGGGAGCTGTTTTTT.

This clonotype has more than one count but fewer than ten. The chain couples TRBV29-1 to TRBJ2-6; D might be TRBD1 or TRBD2, each matching 6 bases. Germline assignment: CDR1 SQVTM and CDR2 ANQGSEA. CDR3 size: 11 residues. Between the trimmed V and J ends, which lost 5 bases and 13 bases, there was a span of 12 bases. DNA for the CDR3: TGCAGCGTTAAGGACAGCGGGGTCCTGACTTTC. Translating it yields CSVKDSGVLTF.

This chain connects TRBV20-1 to TRBJ2-7; a weak D match, TRBD1 (5 bases). From germline, CDR1 is DFQATT and CDR2 SNEGSKA (reference sequence). V was pared by 1 base and J by 6 bases, with 16 bases between. CDR3 length equals 14 residues. CDR3 in amino acids: CSARGMTVTTEQYF. CDR3 coding DNA: TGCAGTGCTAGAGGGATGACAGTCACCACCGAGCAGTACTTC.

The V gene is TRBV6-2 or TRBV6-3, the J gene TRBJ2-1; D is possibly TRBD2 (6 bases). Germline CDR1 is MNHEY and CDR2 is SVGEGT. With 5 bases removed from V and 4 bases from J, the gap between germline ends came to 18 bases. CDR3 length: 16 residues. For the CDR3, the DNA is TGTGCCAGCAGTCAAAGACTAGACGTTATGTACAATGAGCAGTTCTTC. The encoded protein is CASSQRLDVMYNEQFF.

This chain uses TRBV12-5 with TRBJ2-5, with D unresolved. The germline V gene has CDR1 LGHNT and CDR2 FRNRAP. V was pared by 3 bases and J by 2 bases, with 19 bases between. This CDR3 has 17 residues. The CDR3 region has the DNA TGTGCTAGTGGTTTTGAGGTGGCAGGCAACCCACAAGAGACCCAGTACTTC. This gives the protein CASGFEVAGNPQETQYF.

CDR3 protein: CASSEPRGGTSYNEQFF. CDR3 nucleotides: TGCGCCAGCAGCGAACCCCGGGGAGGCACGTCCTACAATGAGCAGTTCTTC. This sequence joins TRBV4-1 and TRBJ2-1; D may be TRBD2 (6 bases). The CDR3 runs 17 residues. The V end was cut by 5 bases, the J end by 1 base, with 18 bases between. The germline gives CDR1 MGHRA, CDR2 YSYEKL.

A remark on this clonotype: One end of the junction varies from germline; a read error may be responsible. This chain uses TRBV7-9 with TRBJ2-1, with 7 bases that match TRBD2. Germline CDR1 and CDR2: SEHNR and FQNEAQ (reference sequence). The length of the CDR3 is 17 residues. The CDR3: CTSSRTGGAGFLNEQFF. Written as DNA, the CDR3 is TGTACCAGCAGCCGGACCGGGGGAGCGGGATTCCTTAATGAGCAGTTCTTC.

The rearrangement joins TRBV4-1 to TRBJ2-1; 10 positions agree with TRBD2. This CDR3 has 20 amino acids. V dropped 1 base and J dropped 3; count of bases not matched to a gene: 15. Germline CDR1 is MGHRA and CDR2 is YSYEKL. CDR3 residues: CASSQVGPGASGSLYNEQFF. CDR3 in DNA: TGCGCCAGCAGCCAAGTCGGCCCCGGGGCTAGCGGGAGTCTCTACAATGAGCAGTTCTTC.

The chain joins TRBV20-1 to TRBJ2-1; a weak D match, TRBD1 (6 bases). CDR3 length equals 14 residues. CDR1 and CDR2 from the germline V gene are DFQATT and SNEGSKA (reference sequence). V dropped 8 bases and J dropped 7 bases, with 21 bases sitting between them. CDR3 nucleotides: TGCAGTTCCGATACAGGGAGAGGGGTTAATGAGCAGTTCTTC. Encoded protein: CSSDTGRGVNEQFF.

The sample holds a few counts of this clonotype. The V and J genes are TRBV29-1 and TRBJ2-7; D is possibly TRBD1 or TRBD2 (5 bases each). The germline V gene has CDR1 SQVTM and CDR2 ANQGSEA. The V end lost 1 base, the J end lost 0 bases, and 10 bases lay between the germline ends. CDR3 length: 14 residues. CDR3 DNA sequence: TGCAGCGTTGAAGCTCCGGGACGCTCCTACGAGCAGTACTTC. As protein: CSVEAPGRSYEQYF.

The genes are TRBV12-3 or TRBV12-4 and TRBJ1-5; 9 bases are shared with TRBD1. The CDR3 is 15 residues long. J lost 6 bases, V lost 5 bases, and 8 bases had no gene match. The DNA for the CDR3 is TGTGCCAGCAGTACCCCCGGGACAGGGAGTCAGCCCCAGCATTTT. Translated: CASSTPGTGSQPQHF.

The V call is TRBV28, the J call TRBJ2-1, with D possibly being TRBD1 (5 bases). This CDR3 contains 14 residues. Trimming shortened V by 7 bases and J by 7 bases, and 17 bases separated the two germline ends. Per germline, CDR1 MDHEN and CDR2 SYDVKM. The CDR3 loop reads CASTFQGGTNEQFF. DNA of the CDR3: TGTGCCAGCACCTTCCAGGGTGGTACTAATGAGCAGTTCTTC.

CDR3 nucleotide sequence: TGTGCCATCAGGCCGACAGGGTCGGGCACAGATACGCAGTATTTT. Translation: CAIRPTGSGTDTQYF. The J gene is TRBJ2-3, the V gene TRBV10-3, with 7 positions matching TRBD1. Germline lookup yields CDR1 ENHRY and CDR2 SYGVKD. After removal of 6 bases from V and 1 base from J, the junction contained 7 bases not matched to a gene. The CDR3 runs to 15 residues.

This clonotype showed up many times. The DNA for the CDR3 is TGCGCCAGCAGTGAGACGGACCAAGAGACCCAGTACTTC. Residues: CASSETDQETQYF. J is TRBJ2-5 and V is TRBV10-1; D uncertain. Trimming left V 2 bases short and J 0 bases short, with 4 bases between. CDR1 and CDR2 from the germline V gene are WNHNN and SYGVQD (reference sequence). The CDR3 loop spans 13 amino acids.

This clonotype showed up just a few times. V and J are TRBV7-8 and TRBJ2-7; 8 bases agree with TRBD1. Unmatched junction bases numbered 5, after V lost 3 bases and J lost 1 base. The germline CDR1 and CDR2 sequences are SGHVS and FQNEAQ. The CDR3 sequence is 15 residues long. The CDR3 loop is CASSLGTGESYEQYF. CDR3 DNA: TGTGCCAGCAGCTTGGGGACAGGTGAATCCTACGAGCAGTACTTC. Together with reference TRBV7-8 and TRBJ2-7, the CDR3 gives the full variable domain: GAGVSQSPRYKVAKRGQDVALRCDPISGHVSLFWYQQALGQGPEFLTYFQNEAQLDKSGLPSDRFFAERPEGSVSTLKIQRTQQEDSAVYLCASSLGTGESYEQYFGPGTRLTVT.

This clonotype occurred a few times. The chain recombines TRBV5-1 with TRBJ2-5; a possible D gene is TRBD1 (6 bases). The CDR3 is 14 residues long. Trimming stripped 4 bases from V and 5 bases from J, with 15 bases between. Germline V gene sequence: CDR1 SGHRS, CDR2 YFSETQ. The CDR3 DNA reads TGCGCCAGCAGCGCCGACACAGGGAAGGAGACCCAGTACTTC. This gives the protein CASSADTGKETQYF.

The chain combines TRBV9 with TRBJ2-3; D might be TRBD2 (6 bases). Germline V gene lookup returns CDR1 SGDLS and CDR2 YYNGEE. The CDR3 totals 16 residues. V gave up 4 bases and J gave up 6 bases, with 21 bases separating them. CDR3 bases: TGTGCCAGCAGCCCTACCGGGGACTCCGGTTGGGATACGCAGTATTTT. Translated, it gives CASSPTGDSGWDTQYF.

The gene calls are TRBV4-2 and TRBJ2-3, with D maybe TRBD2 (5 bases). The V gene's germline CDR1 is LGHNA and CDR2 YNFKEQ. V was cut by 1 base and J by 2 bases, with 10 bases left in between. There are 15 residues in the CDR3. DNA for the CDR3: TGTGCCAGCAGCCAAGTTCTGGGAGTCACAGATACGCAGTATTTT. Its translation is CASSQVLGVTDTQYF.

This clonotype was seen just once. The rearrangement uses TRBV20-1 and TRBJ2-1, with TRBD2 matching 7 bases. The CDR3 totals 16 residues. The junction had 15 bases not matched to a gene; V was cut back by 4 bases and J by 6 bases. The germline V gene encodes CDR1 DFQATT and CDR2 SNEGSKA (reference sequence). CDR3: CSAISRLREYGNEQFF. DNA for the CDR3: TGCAGTGCTATTTCGAGGTTGCGGGAGTACGGCAATGAGCAGTTCTTC.

The rearrangement links TRBV20-1 to TRBJ2-5; 9 nucleotides match TRBD2. This CDR3 region has 16 residues. Losses at the gene ends were 2 bases for V and 2 bases for J; bases not matched to a gene: 9. Per the germline V gene, CDR1 is DFQATT and CDR2 is SNEGSKA (reference sequence). CDR3 loop: CSARMWREGPQETQYF. CDR3 bases: TGCAGTGCTAGAATGTGGCGGGAGGGCCCTCAAGAGACCCAGTACTTC.